The clone carrying this TCR beta chain was detected only a few times. The antigen is undetermined. These data are taken from a study of CD8+ T cells in alopecia areata. Study overall: The SALT score measured affected scalp surface percentage in treated patients.

The treatment was: oral pan-JAK inhibitor, 5-10 mg twice daily. PBMCs yielded sorted CD4+ and CD8+ T cells. Looked up from germline, CDR1 is ENHRY and CDR2 is SYGVKD. V was pared by 10 bases and J by 0 bases, with 10 bases between. The CDR3 runs to 12 residues. It was cDNA, reverse transcribed from extracted RNA, that served as the sequencing template. The protocol was immunoSEQ multiplex PCR, while the TCRdb copy is restricted to in-frame clones and leaves out a portion. Of 110,000 to 150,000 clones in the sample, 65% to 90% were seen once. Study-level findings and limits: It was observed that many expanded lesional clones persisted in scalp and blood during tofacitinib. Sequenced scalp T cells also include alphabeta T cells resident in normal skin.

J is TRBJ2-7 and V is TRBV10-3, with a tentative D call TRBD1 (6 bases). The clonotype originates from a human donor with alopecia areata. The source material was CD8+ T cells sorted from blood, sampled at week 4, from a patient treated with tofacitinib. The CDR3 loop reads CATGQSSYEQYF. The CDR3 nucleotides are TGTGCCACCGGACAGTCCTCCTACGAGCAGTACTTC.